The next 2 T cell receptor beta chains were all read from a single sample in a study of CD8 T cells in ankylosing spondylitis (dated by TCRdb to about 2017). Preparation of the library involved 5' RACE. The sequencer was an Illumina HiSeq 2500. The public reads were run again by TCRdb, first through fastp at Q25 and then through MiXCR, and only productive beta chains were kept. Each record represents a unique CDR3 protein, reported with the most common genes and DNA among its rows. Across this sample there are about 150,000 distinct CDR3 sequences, with around a third seen only once. 6% of the sample rests with the top ten. The sample taken for sequencing was synovial fluid, either unsorted or a sorted T cell fraction (not recorded which). The receptors were gathered from a male donor with ankylosing spondylitis.

This clonotype was recorded many times. The V and J genes are TRBV5-1 and TRBJ2-7; possibly TRBD2 for D (6 bases). The germline CDR1 and CDR2 sequences are SGHRS and YFSETQ. The CDR3 is made up of 14 amino acids. V lost 5 bases and J lost 2, with 14 bases in between. The DNA for the CDR3 is TGCGCCAGCAGGACCGGGACTCCGCCCTACGAGCAGTACTTC. It yields the protein CASRTGTPPYEQYF.

This sequence joins TRBV12-3 or TRBV12-4 and TRBJ1-5, with D uncertain. The CDR3 runs 14 residues. Trimming left V 5 bases short and J 2 bases short, with 10 bases between. The CDR3 DNA reads as TGTGCCAGCAGTCCTAGCGGTGGCAATCAGCCCCAGCATTTT. Amino acids: CASSPSGGNQPQHF.